This note documents a single T cell receptor (beta chain) sequence. This sample is part of a study of blood T cell repertoires in COVID-19. Study information: Acute and convalescent COVID-19 samples came from the United States, Italy and Spain.

Germline V lookup: CDR1 SNHLY, CDR2 FYNNEI. V lost 6 bases to trimming and J lost 5 bases, with 16 bases between them. The CDR3 is 14 residues long. Data came from immunoSEQ multiplex PCR; TCRdb stores just in-frame clones and leaves some out. This table has roughly 340,000 clones, around 87% appearing once. Participants had their cohort set by participant-reported clinical history. V gene TRBV2 combines with J gene TRBJ2-5; TRBD2 might be the D (6 bases). The receptor was isolated from a man aged 35 to 55 in a cohort exposed to, infected with or recovered from COVID-19 (not recorded which). Sequenced material: PBMCs or T cells enriched from blood (not recorded which). The CDR3 DNA is TGTGCCAGCAGGGCAGTACGGGCGGGGGAGACCCAGTACTTC. This translates into CASRAVRAGETQYF.